A selection of T cell receptor beta chains follows, all from one sample in a study of beta chain features in type 1 diabetes. Only in-frame clones appear in the TCRdb table, and some are missing; sequencing was by immunoSEQ multiplex PCR. This repertoire shows 250,000 to 300,000 clones, around 25% found once; its top ten account for roughly 0.011%. The source material was naive CD4+ T cells from blood. The receptors were gathered from a woman in her twenties or thirties with type 1 diabetes. Both conserved end residues are part of each CDR3. A D gene is named only where the DNA matches it firmly. For some rows the clone size is stated as once, few or many, or as a class when expanded; others skip it.

>TRBJ1-3|few|.|TRBV6-6
TGTGCCAGCAGTTGGGGGGGGACACTCTCTGGAAACACCATATATTTT
CASSWGGTLSGNTIYF
>TRBJ2-5|few|TRBD2|TRBV28
TGTGCCAGCAGTTTCTTAGCGGGAGACGGGGAGACCCAGTACTTC
CASSFLAGDGETQYF
>TRBJ1-2|.|.|TRBV20-1
TGCAGTGCTCGAGACCCAGGCGGCTACACCTTC
CSARDPGGYTF
>TRBJ2-1|.|.|TRBV4-1
TGCGCCAGGCAGGGGTCGAGAAATGAGCAGTTCTTC
CARQGSRNEQFF
>TRBJ2-7|few|.|TRBV21-1
TGTGCCAGCAGCAAAGTTGCCGGGACAGGGAGGTCCTACGAGCAGTACTTC
CASSKVAGTGRSYEQYF
>TRBJ2-1|few|TRBD1|TRBV29-1
TGCAGCGTTGCCGGGACAGGGAAATTCAATGAGCAGTTCTTC
CSVAGTGKFNEQFF
>TRBJ2-1|.|TRBD2|TRBV9
TGTGCCAGCAGCGTAGCTAGCGGCTACAATGAGCAGTTCTTC
CASSVASGYNEQFF
>TRBJ2-5|.|.|TRBV5-1
TGCGCCAGCAGCTTGGATGGCAGGGAAGAGACCCAGTACTTC
CASSLDGREETQYF
>TRBJ2-6|.|.|TRBV18
TGTGCCAGCTCACGACCGGACTTCCGGGGGATCTACTCTGGGGCCAACGTCCTGACTTTC
CASSRPDFRGIYSGANVLTF
>TRBJ2-3|.|.|TRBV25-1
TGTGCCAGCAGTGAAAGGAGGGCAGATACGCAGTATTTT
CASSERRADTQYF
>TRBJ2-1|.|TRBD2|TRBV9
TGTGCCAGCAGCGTAGCGCTAGCGGCTGAGCAGTTCTTC
CASSVALAAEQFF
>TRBJ1-2|few|.|TRBV30
TGTGCCTGGAGTATTGTCAGGGAAGGCGTCGGCTACACCTTC
CAWSIVREGVGYTF
>TRBJ1-5|few|.|TRBV30
TGTGCCTGGAGTATTCGTGCAGGGAATCAGCCCCAGCATTTT
CAWSIRAGNQPQHF
>TRBJ2-7|few|TRBD1|TRBV19
TGTGCCAGTAGTATACTCGGGACAGGGAAGAACGAGCAGTACTTC
CASSILGTGKNEQYF
>TRBJ2-3|.|TRBD1|TRBV15
TGTGCCACCAGCAAACGGGACAGTAGCACAGATACGCAGTATTTT
CATSKRDSSTDTQYF
>TRBJ2-1|few|TRBD1|TRBV5-1
TGCGCCAGCAGCTTTCTAGGACAGGGTTACAATGAGCAGTTCTTC
CASSFLGQGYNEQFF
>TRBJ2-4|few|TRBD1|TRBV28
TGTGCCAGCAGCCTGGGACAGGGTTTGAACATTCAGTACTTC
CASSLGQGLNIQYF
>TRBJ2-3|few|TRBD1|TRBV11-2
TGTGCCAGCAGCTTAGATACAGGGGTGTTTACAGATACGCAGTATTTT
CASSLDTGVFTDTQYF
>TRBJ2-4|.|TRBD1|TRBV7-2
TGTGCCAGCACACACCGGGACAGGGATAGAAACATTCAGTACTTC
CASTHRDRDRNIQYF
>TRBJ2-5|few|TRBD2|TRBV30
TGTGCCTGGAGTCAACTAGCGGAAGAGACCCAGTACTTC
CAWSQLAEETQYF